The present entry profiles one T cell receptor beta chain with its context. Its antigen is as yet unknown. Treatment: around 19 received Ad26.COV2.S at low or high dose, single or two shots; roughly 5 received placebo; per-sample allocation not given. Sampling occurred on day 63 after the first vaccine or placebo injection. The donor was a Boston adult aged 18-55 years. Vaccine was an Ad26 vector expressing Wuhan-strain SARS-CoV-2 spike. The table came from immunoSEQ multiplex PCR; TCRdb's copy has only in-frame clones and leaves some out. This sample has 350,000 to 450,000 clones; approximately 83% occur once, and the top ten carry approximately 7%. These data originate in a study of Ad26.COV2.S vaccination and SARS-CoV-2 variants. Overall study context: Once or twice, 56 days apart, Ad26.COV2.S was delivered intramuscularly. Study outcomes and limitations: Measures of TCR breadth and depth may have fallen short of total T cell responses.

The CDR3 is made up of 18 amino acids. J was trimmed by 0 bases and V by 1 base; bases with no gene match: 7. CDR1 and CDR2 (germline): LGHDT, YNNKEL (reference sequence). The clonotype comes from a person aged 18-65 years who received the Ad26.COV2.S COVID-19 vaccine or a placebo. V is TRBV3-1 (or the pseudogene TRBV3-2) and J is TRBJ2-7; 12 nucleotides match TRBD2. The starting material was peripheral blood, obtained in a trial of Ad26.COV2.S vaccine versus placebo. The CDR3 bases are TGTGCCAGCAGCCAAGGACTAGCGGGGGCCACCTTCTCCTACGAGCAGTACTTC. Amino acid sequence: CASSQGLAGATFSYEQYF.